This TCR beta chain was recorded in a study of cytomegalovirus exposure and HLA in healthy donors (dated by TCRdb to 2016 to 2017). A note on the overall study: The approximately 710 repertoires of the first cohort and the 95 to 150 validation repertoires were produced on the same platform, according to a later analysis. The study aimed to test whether signatures of past pathogen exposure could be identified by cataloging public T cell receptors. To predict cytomegalovirus infection status, the study combined high-throughput TCR immunosequencing, statistical association of individual TCRs with disease status, and machine learning. Besides the first cohort of some 670 subjects, a separate validation cohort made up of 120 or so different subjects was used. On the study overall, not on this receptor specifically: In vitro tests confirmed that a few of the cytomegalovirus-associated TCR beta chains recognize cytomegalovirus antigens. The study gave a list of about 160 TCR beta chains associated with cytomegalovirus. According to the authors, the approach could potentially be generalized to other disease states and immunological phenotypes. All 120 or so repertoires were used to score co-occurrence in the validation cohort in a later analysis, because that analysis had no HLA typing for the cohort. The classifier was reported to diagnose cytomegalovirus status with high specificity and sensitivity in both the original cohort and the validation cohort. A later analysis found that TCRs clustered in the first cohort also tended to co-occur in the 95 to 150 validation repertoires, with approximately 95% of cluster scores above 0. Across donors, most TCR sequences were observed very rarely, whereas some public TCRs were present in many individuals.

The donors belonged to the validation cohort of over a hundred subjects, which was separate from the roughly 700-subject first cohort. Receptor amplification or capture employed the immunoSEQ multiplex PCR assay. Per the authors' processing: To diagnose cytomegalovirus status from the catalog of TCR beta chain sequences, a statistical classification framework was built. TCRdb limited this immuneACCESS table to in-frame rearrangements with V and J called. A share of clones is missing; checked studies link under half to unresolved V genes, and the rest is unexplained. V, J and clone size are those of that table, while D and trimming were read from the DNA. The sample yields about 82,000 clones; roughly 93% were counted once. 0.67% of the sample lies in the top ten. From the cysteine up to the phenylalanine, the CDR3 has a length of 18 residues. Just the 54-base CDR3 DNA is kept, in frame starting at base 1. CDR1 and CDR2, looked up from the germline V gene (reference sequence), are MNHEY and SMNVEV. Trimmed from V: 3 bases; trimmed from J: 1 base; junction bases lacking a gene match: 6.

Remarks on this clone: It lacks a known antigen. No clone much larger than this one lies a single base away; base qualities are absent.

Input material: PBMCs. In this chain, TRBV27 is recombined with TRBJ2-1, with 13 junctional bases fitting TRBD2. The clonotype was recovered from a man younger than 30 in good health and CMV-seronegative. The nucleotides are TGTGCCAGCAGTTTCCGGGGGACTAGCGGGATTTCCTACAATGAGCAGTTCTTC. This codes for CASSFRGTSGISYNEQFF.